This TCR beta chain emerged from a study of cytomegalovirus exposure and HLA in healthy donors. Here immunoSEQ multiplex PCR was the method, and the copy in TCRdb shows in-frame clones only, minus some. The sample records about 170,000 clones, around nine tenths being singletons. The study's findings and limits: The study designated 150 or so TCR beta chains cytomegalovirus-associated.

This clone appeared a single time. What it binds is not known. CDR3 size: 14 residues. Germline lookup yields CDR1 GTSNPN and CDR2 SVGIG (reference sequence). Losses at the gene ends were 6 bases for V and 4 bases for J; bases not matched to a gene: 6. The chain employs TRBV30 and TRBJ2-3, with 11 bases fitting TRBD2. The sequenced material came from PBMCs. The sequence was obtained from a man between 18 and 35 years old in good health and CMV-seropositive. CDR3 coding DNA: TGTGCCTGCGCGACTAGCGGGGACGCAGATACGCAGTATTTT. As protein: CACATSGDADTQYF.